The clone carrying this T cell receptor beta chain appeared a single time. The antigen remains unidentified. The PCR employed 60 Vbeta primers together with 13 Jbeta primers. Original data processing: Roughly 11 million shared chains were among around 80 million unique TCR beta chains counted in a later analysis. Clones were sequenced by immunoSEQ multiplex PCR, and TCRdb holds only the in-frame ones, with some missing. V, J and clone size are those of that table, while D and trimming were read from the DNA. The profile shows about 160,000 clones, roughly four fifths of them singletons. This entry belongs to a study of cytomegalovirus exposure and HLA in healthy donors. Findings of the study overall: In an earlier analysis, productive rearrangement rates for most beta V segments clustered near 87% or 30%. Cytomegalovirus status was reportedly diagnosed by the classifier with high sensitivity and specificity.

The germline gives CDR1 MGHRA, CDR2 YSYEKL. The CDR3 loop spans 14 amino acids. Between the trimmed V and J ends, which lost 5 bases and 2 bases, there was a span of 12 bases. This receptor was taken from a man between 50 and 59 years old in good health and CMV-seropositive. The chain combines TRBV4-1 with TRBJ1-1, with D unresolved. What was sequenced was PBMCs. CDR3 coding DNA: TGCGCCAGCAGCTTGCAGGCAGGTAACACTGAAGCTTTCTTT. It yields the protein CASSLQAGNTEAFF.